The 22 T cell receptor beta chains in this list originate from one sample, sequenced in a study of blood T cell repertoires in COVID-19 (dated by TCRdb to 2020 to 2021). The library was generated by the immunoSEQ multiplex PCR assay. Not all clones reach the TCRdb copy of this immuneACCESS table, which keeps in-frame sequences only. Checked studies attribute under half of the gap to unresolved V genes and leave the rest unexplained. Within this sample are roughly 76,000 clones, with around nine tenths of them counted one time only. The top ten constitute roughly a tenth of the sample. Material for sequencing was peripheral blood. These receptors all come from a woman between 18 and 29 years old with acute or convalescent COVID-19.

The DNA for the CDR3 is TGTGCCACCAGCAGACCCAGACAGGGGGACTCCTACAATGAGCAGTTCTTC. It specifies CATSRPRQGDSYNEQFF. The genes are TRBV15 and TRBJ2-1; 9 bases are a match to TRBD1. Losses at the gene ends were 2 bases for V and 0 bases for J; bases not matched to a gene: 5. This CDR3 spans 17 amino acids. Germline loops: CDR1 LNHNV, CDR2 YYDKDF (reference sequence). Variable domain in full (rest from reference TRBV15 and TRBJ2-1): DAMVIQNPRYQVTQFGKPVTLSCSQTLNHNVMYWYQQKSSQAPKLLFHYYDKDFNNEADTPDNFQSRRPNTSFCFLDIRSPGLGDTAMYLCATSRPRQGDSYNEQFFGPGTRLTVL.

Relative to its sample, this clone is medium-sized. This chain links TRBV7-8 with TRBJ1-5; a possible D gene is TRBD1 (5 bases). Germline V gene lookup returns CDR1 SGHVS and CDR2 FQNEAQ. V was clipped by 4 bases and J by 3 bases, with 7 bases between them. The CDR3 is made up of 13 amino acids. This CDR3 reads CASSSGVNQPQHF. The CDR3 coding sequence is TGTGCCAGCAGCTCGGGGGTCAATCAGCCCCAGCATTTT.

The J gene is TRBJ1-1, the V gene TRBV29-1, with 7 bases matching TRBD1. Germline lookup yields CDR1 SQVTM and CDR2 ANQGSEA. The V segment lost 5 bases and the J segment 11 bases; nucleotides outside the gene matches: 14. The CDR3 sequence is 13 residues long. The CDR3 sequence is CSVSPPGQFSAFF. The DNA of the CDR3 is TGCAGCGTTTCTCCTCCGGGACAGTTTAGTGCTTTCTTT.

Only a few counts were recorded for this clone. This chain links TRBV4-1 with TRBJ2-7; D perhaps matches TRBD2 (7 bases). Germline lookup yields CDR1 MGHRA and CDR2 YSYEKL. The V end was cut by 4 bases, the J end by 1 base, with 17 bases between. This CDR3 has 16 residues. CDR3 sequence reads: CASSPIGRTASYEQYF. The CDR3 nucleotides read TGCGCCAGCAGCCCTATCGGGAGGACAGCGTCCTACGAGCAGTACTTC.

This sequence joins TRBV6-6 and TRBJ2-2; 9 bases match TRBD1. Germline CDR1 and CDR2: MNHNY and SVGAGI (reference sequence). V shed 5 bases and J 3 bases; nucleotides not matched to a gene: 4. The CDR3 contains 15 residues. This CDR3 is CASSRDRVDTGELFF. Here the CDR3 DNA reads TGTGCCAGCAGTCGGGACAGGGTTGACACCGGGGAGCTGTTTTTT.

The CDR3 bases are TGTGCCAGCAGTGAAAACAACCTAGCGGGGGGGTACAATGAGCAGTTCTTC. Residues: CASSENNLAGGYNEQFF. The chain links TRBV6-1 to TRBJ2-1; TRBD2 matches at 12 bases. This CDR3 has 17 amino acids. J was trimmed by 4 bases and V by 2 bases; bases with no gene match: 6. Germline-derived CDR1 and CDR2 are MNHNS and SASEGT.

The chain employs TRBV5-6 and TRBJ1-1, with 7 bases aligning to TRBD1. J gave up 0 bases and V 5 bases, and 1 base lay outside the gene matches. The CDR3 has 13 amino acids. Germline V gene sequence: CDR1 SGHDT, CDR2 YYEEEE. CDR3: CASRTGMNTEAFF. The CDR3 region has the DNA TGTGCCAGCAGGACAGGGATGAACACTGAAGCTTTCTTT.

The chain combines TRBV6-5 with TRBJ2-5; D is possibly TRBD1 (5 bases). V was cut by 8 bases and J by 2 bases, with 12 bases left in between. The length of the CDR3 is 13 residues. Germline V gene data show CDR1 as MNHEY and CDR2 as SVGAGI. The CDR3 spells CASSDSEQETQYF. CDR3 DNA sequence: TGTGCCAGCTCCGACAGCGAACAAGAGACCCAGTACTTC.

This chain joins TRBV4-1 and TRBJ1-1; TRBD1 might be the D (6 bases). This CDR3 has 20 amino acids. CDR1 is MGHRA, CDR2 YSYEKL, per germline. The ends were cut back, 6 bases at V and 1 base at J, with 30 bases in the middle. CDR3 region: CASRRALQDSLLLGNTEAFF. DNA for the CDR3: TGCGCCAGCAGACGCGCGTTACAGGACAGCCTTTTGTTGGGGAACACTGAAGCTTTCTTT.

The chain couples TRBV18 to TRBJ1-1, with TRBD1 as a possible D gene (5 bases). CDR1 is KGHSH and CDR2 is LQKENI in the germline V gene. The V end lost 6 bases, the J end lost 1 base, and 21 bases lay between the germline ends. The CDR3 length is 17 residues. The CDR3 sequence: CASSLASGGGTNTEAFF. The CDR3 region has the DNA TGTGCCAGCTCGCTGGCCAGTGGTGGAGGGACGAACACTGAAGCTTTCTTT.

The chain has TRBV7-8 and TRBJ2-1; D is possibly TRBD2 (5 bases). This CDR3 spans 16 amino acids. Per germline, CDR1 SGHVS and CDR2 FQNEAQ. V lost 1 base and J lost 0, with 10 bases in between. Written as DNA, the CDR3 is TGTGCCAGCAGCTTAGGAGTGGGGAGCTCCTACAATGAGCAGTTCTTC. Protein sequence: CASSLGVGSSYNEQFF.

This clone was recorded once. The rearrangement joins TRBV7-6 to TRBJ1-2; D perhaps matches TRBD1 (6 bases). V lost 2 bases and J lost 13, with 11 bases in between. The germline V gene encodes CDR1 SGHVS and CDR2 FNYEAQ. The CDR3 is made up of 11 amino acids. The CDR3 loop is CASSLRGASTF. DNA of the CDR3: TGTGCCAGCAGCTTACGGGGGGCGTCCACCTTC.

A remark on this clone: Other DNA sequences within the sample encode an identical CDR3. The J gene is TRBJ2-2, the V gene TRBV18, with D possibly TRBD1 on 5 matching bases. V was shortened by 2 bases and J by 4 bases, with 11 bases between the two germline ends. CDR3 size: 15 residues. Germline V CDR1 and CDR2: KGHSH, LQKENI. The CDR3 spells CASSPRQGFTGELFF. CDR3 in DNA: TGTGCCAGCTCACCAAGGCAGGGCTTCACCGGGGAGCTGTTTTTT.

The chain joins TRBV7-9 to TRBJ2-5; 7 bases are a match to TRBD1. Per germline, CDR1 SEHNR and CDR2 FQNEAQ (reference sequence). The V gene end was trimmed by 1 base and the J gene end by 5 bases; junction bases not matched to a gene: 10. The CDR3 has 16 amino acids. The chain's CDR3 is CASSLGTGALVETQYF. Written as DNA, the CDR3 is TGTGCCAGCAGCTTAGGTACAGGGGCGTTGGTGGAGACCCAGTACTTC.

The genes are TRBV12-3 or TRBV12-4 and TRBJ1-2; D uncertain. Trimming took 2 bases from V and 4 from J, leaving 5 bases between them. CDR3 size: 12 residues. CDR3 protein: CASSLYSYGYTF. CDR3 nucleotides: TGTGCCAGCAGTTTATACAGCTATGGCTACACCTTC.

This sequence joins TRBV7-9 and TRBJ2-5, with 12 bases identical to TRBD2. V lost 5 bases and J lost 5; bases outside the gene matches: 6. The CDR3 has 15 residues. CDR1 SEHNR and CDR2 FQNEAQ come from the germline V gene (reference sequence). Here the CDR3 DNA reads TGTGCCAGCAGCCCACTAGCGGGGGGCGGTGAGACCCAGTACTTC. Translating gives CASSPLAGGGETQYF.

This chain connects TRBV10-1 to TRBJ2-1; 11 positions agree with TRBD2. The CDR3 sequence is 14 residues long. Germline assignment: CDR1 WNHNN and CDR2 SYGVQD (reference sequence). V shed 6 bases and J 5 bases; nucleotides not matched to a gene: 3. The DNA of the CDR3 is TGCGCCAGCAGCGCTAGCGGGAGGCACAATGAGCAGTTCTTC. It translates to CASSASGRHNEQFF.

The V gene is TRBV7-9, the J gene TRBJ2-7, with D perhaps TRBD2 (5 bases). The germline V gene encodes CDR1 SEHNR and CDR2 FQNEAQ (reference sequence). The CDR3 covers 14 residues. V was clipped by 2 bases and J by 6 bases, with 14 bases between them. The CDR3 coding sequence is TGTGCCAGCAGCTTACCCGGGAATCCCCTCGAGCAGTACTTC. The encoded protein is CASSLPGNPLEQYF. The variable domain in full, completed from reference TRBV7-9 and TRBJ2-7, reads DTGVSQNPRHKITKRGQNVTFRCDPISEHNRLYWYRQTLGQGPEFLTYFQNEAQLEKSRLLSDRFSAERPKGSFSTLEIQRTEQGDSAMYLCASSLPGNPLEQYFGPGTRLTVT.

CDR3 nucleotide sequence: TGTGCCACCAGCAGAGTGGGGCAGCTTACAGAGCAGTACTTC. As protein: CATSRVGQLTEQYF. The V call is TRBV15, the J call TRBJ2-7; D is possibly TRBD1 (5 bases). The CDR3 is made up of 14 amino acids. Looked up from germline, CDR1 is LNHNV and CDR2 is YYDKDF (reference sequence). Trimming shortened V by 1 base and J by 7 bases, and 14 bases separated the two germline ends.

This chain joins TRBV11-2 and TRBJ2-7; the match to TRBD2 covers 7 bases. The germline V gene encodes CDR1 SGHAT and CDR2 FQNNGV. V shed 0 bases, J shed 2 bases, and the junction held 7 bases outside the gene matches. The CDR3 sequence is 16 residues long. The CDR3 DNA is TGTGCCAGCAGCTTAGATGCGGGAGCGCCTACCTACGAGCAGTACTTC. Its translation is CASSLDAGAPTYEQYF.

V is TRBV11-2 and J is TRBJ2-5; TRBD2 matches at 8 bases. This CDR3 has 14 residues. Germline V gene data show CDR1 as SGHAT and CDR2 as FQNNGV. V lost 6 bases and J lost 4; bases outside the gene matches: 7. The CDR3: CASRLGLAGETQYF. CDR3 coding DNA: TGTGCCAGCAGGTTGGGGCTAGCGGGAGAGACCCAGTACTTC.

V gene TRBV19 combines with J gene TRBJ1-4, with a possible D match to TRBD1 (5 bases). Germline V lookup: CDR1 LNHDA, CDR2 SQIVND (reference sequence). The V end was cut by 6 bases, the J end by 3 bases, with 14 bases between. The length of the CDR3 is 15 residues. Here the CDR3 reads CASSDTTASNEKLFF. The CDR3 DNA sequence: TGTGCCAGTAGCGATACGACAGCCTCTAATGAAAAACTGTTTTTT.